The source of this TCR beta chain is a study of T cells in tuberculosis. Study background: The T cells targeted glucose monomycolate, a mycobacterial lipid, via CD1B.

Regarding time point: new active TB diagnosis, blood taken before or within 7 days of starting treatment. Of note for this clone: The antigen is undetermined.

The repertoire was sequenced with immunoSEQ multiplex PCR; TCRdb's copy has only in-frame clones and lacks some. Of around 30,000 clones in the sample, roughly 83% were seen once. General study results and limits: The TCR-beta difference was not significant; alpha differences partly reflected length.

Trimming took 2 bases from V and 7 from J, leaving 12 bases between them. CDR3 length: 15 residues. Germline values: CDR1 MNHEY, CDR2 SVGAGI. The genes are TRBV6-5 and TRBJ1-6, with no clear D. This specimen was PBMCs, taken at tuberculosis diagnosis. The clonotype originates from an adult with tuberculosis. The CDR3 loop reads CASSYGEYGNSPLHF. CDR3 in DNA: TGTGCCAGCAGTTACGGAGAGTATGGCAATTCACCCCTCCACTTT.